The subject of this entry is one TCR beta chain. The data were taken from a study of technical replicates of blood from several donors. Some clones are missing from TCRdb's copy, which holds only in-frame ones; the method was immunoSEQ multiplex PCR. Of approximately 80,000 clones in the sample, roughly nine tenths were seen once. The CDR3 contains 15 residues. The V gene end was trimmed by 4 bases and the J gene end by 1 base; junction bases not matched to a gene: 6. Germline-derived CDR1 and CDR2 are MNHNS and SASEGT. The sequenced sample consisted of T cells isolated from PBMCs. The receptor's source is a human donor in good health. The V gene is TRBV6-1, the J gene TRBJ1-1; 7 bases are shared with TRBD1. CDR3 nucleotide sequence: TGTGCCAGCAGTGCTTGGGACAGAGCGAACACTGAAGCTTTCTTT. Translating it yields CASSAWDRANTEAFF.